This entry lists 13 T cell receptor beta chains sequenced from one sample in a study of CD8+ T cells in alopecia areata. The sequencing template was cDNA reverse transcribed from extracted RNA. TCRdb keeps only in-frame clones here, not all; method: immunoSEQ multiplex PCR. The data show over 100,000 clones, almost 50% seen once. The material sequenced was CD8+ T cells sorted from blood, taken at week 0. Receptor source: a human donor with alopecia areata.

The chain has TRBV13 and TRBJ1-1, with a tentative D call TRBD1 (5 bases). V shed 2 bases and J shed 4 bases, with 14 bases lying between them. The germline V gene has CDR1 PRHDT and CDR2 FYEKMQ (reference sequence). This CDR3 is built from 15 residues. The CDR3 region has the DNA TGTGCCAGCAGCTTATCCCCCAGGGAGGGCACTGAAGCTTTCTTT. This encodes CASSLSPREGTEAFF.

The chain combines TRBV5-1 with TRBJ2-2; possibly TRBD2 for D (5 bases). Germline V lookup: CDR1 SGHRS, CDR2 YFSETQ. Trimming removed 0 bases from V and 1 base from J, with 13 bases in between. The CDR3 is 17 residues long. The CDR3 bases are TGCGCCAGCAGCTTGGTGCCTAGTCGGGAGAACACCGGGGAGCTGTTTTTT. As protein: CASSLVPSRENTGELFF.

V is TRBV15 and J is TRBJ1-2; the D gene is possibly TRBD1 (5 bases). This CDR3 has 14 amino acids. Germline CDR1 and CDR2: LNHNV and YYDKDF (reference sequence). Trimming pared 5 bases from V and 8 bases from J, leaving 18 bases between. CDR3 amino acids: CATSPPEGAKGYTF. The DNA for the CDR3 is TGTGCCACCAGCCCCCCGGAAGGGGCGAAAGGCTACACCTTC.

This clone was seen only a few times. The CDR3 spells CASSYSTAYGYTF. CDR3 sequence (DNA): TGTGCCAGCAGTTACTCGACAGCCTATGGCTACACCTTC. This chain joins TRBV6-5 and TRBJ1-2, with D maybe TRBD1 (5 bases). Germline-derived CDR1 and CDR2 are MNHEY and SVGAGI. This CDR3 comprises 13 residues. The V gene lost 0 bases and the J gene lost 4 bases, with 6 bases spanning the gap.

The rearrangement joins TRBV7-9 to TRBJ2-1; 8 bases are shared with TRBD1. Losses at the gene ends were 3 bases for V and 1 base for J; bases not matched to a gene: 5. Per the germline V gene, CDR1 is SEHNR and CDR2 is FQNEAQ (reference sequence). This CDR3 has 16 residues. The DNA for the CDR3 is TGTGCCAGCAGCTTCCCCGGGACAGGATCCTACAATGAGCAGTTCTTC. It translates to CASSFPGTGSYNEQFF.

The gene calls are TRBV13 and TRBJ1-2; 8 nucleotides agree with TRBD1. The CDR3 sequence is 14 residues long. Germline V gene lookup returns CDR1 PRHDT and CDR2 FYEKMQ (reference sequence). Losses at the gene ends were 0 bases for V and 6 bases for J; bases not matched to a gene: 3. CDR3 sequence reads: CASSLGDREDGYTF. The CDR3 DNA sequence: TGTGCCAGCAGCTTAGGGGACAGGGAAGATGGCTACACCTTC.

This clone was counted a few times. The gene calls are TRBV7-9 and TRBJ1-4, with D uncertain. CDR3 length equals 13 residues. The germline V and J ends were trimmed by 2 bases and 8 bases, with 9 bases remaining between them. Germline V gene sequence: CDR1 SEHNR, CDR2 FQNEAQ (reference sequence). CDR3 DNA sequence: TGTGCCAGCAGCTTACATCCGCAAGAAAAACTGTTTTTT. This translates into CASSLHPQEKLFF.

V usage is TRBV15 and J usage is TRBJ2-7, with TRBD1 identical over 10 bases. This CDR3 comprises 15 residues. The germline CDR1 and CDR2 sequences are LNHNV and YYDKDF (reference sequence). After removal of 4 bases from V and 5 bases from J, the junction contained 8 bases not matched to a gene. The CDR3 DNA follows: TGTGCCACCAGCACCTCCGGGACAGGGGAGCACGAGCAGTACTTC. It yields the protein CATSTSGTGEHEQYF. Full variable domain (outside the CDR3, taken from reference TRBV15 and TRBJ2-7): DAMVIQNPRYQVTQFGKPVTLSCSQTLNHNVMYWYQQKSSQAPKLLFHYYDKDFNNEADTPDNFQSRRPNTSFCFLDIRSPGLGDTAMYLCATSTSGTGEHEQYFGPGTRLTVT.

The chain is built from TRBV15 and TRBJ1-5; D unclear. V lost 3 bases and J 4 bases, leaving 4 bases between the germline ends. Germline V lookup: CDR1 LNHNV, CDR2 YYDKDF (reference sequence). The CDR3 covers 12 residues. The CDR3 DNA follows: TGTGCCACCAGCAGGCAAAATCAGCCCCAGCATTTT. It encodes CATSRQNQPQHF. Filled out from reference TRBV15 and TRBJ1-5, the complete variable domain reads DAMVIQNPRYQVTQFGKPVTLSCSQTLNHNVMYWYQQKSSQAPKLLFHYYDKDFNNEADTPDNFQSRRPNTSFCFLDIRSPGLGDTAMYLCATSRQNQPQHFGDGTRLSIL.

A remark on this clone: An end of the junction differs from the germline gene, which may be a read error. The genes are TRBV27 and TRBJ1-2, with unresolved D. Germline CDR1 is MNHEY and CDR2 is SMNVEV (reference sequence). This CDR3 is built from 13 residues. The CDR3 reads CASSLSGGCGYTF. In nucleotides, the CDR3 is TGTGCCAGCAGTTTAAGCGGCGGCTGTGGCTACACGTTC.

The genes are TRBV5-6 and TRBJ1-6, with a weak D call TRBD1 (6 bases). CDR3 length: 15 residues. V dropped 4 bases and J dropped 7 bases, with 15 bases sitting between them. Germline V gives CDR1 SGHDT, CDR2 YYEEEE. DNA of the CDR3: TGTGCCAGCAGCGCCGAGGGGGGATGGAATTCACCCCTCCACTTT. Translating it yields CASSAEGGWNSPLHF. Based on the CDR3 plus reference TRBV5-6 and TRBJ1-6, the full variable domain is DAGVTQSPTHLIKTRGQQVTLRCSPKSGHDTVSWYQQALGQGPQFIFQYYEEEERQRGNFPDRFSGHQFPNYSSELNVNALLLGDSALYLCASSAEGGWNSPLHFGNGTRLTVT.

This clone was found a few times. The chain recombines TRBV29-1 with TRBJ2-5; possibly TRBD2 for D (6 bases). CDR1 and CDR2 (germline): SQVTM, ANQGSEA. The CDR3 totals 15 residues. The V end lost 1 base, the J end lost 0 bases, and 12 bases lay between the germline ends. The CDR3 bases are TGCAGCGTTGAAGGGGACTTAGGGTACCAAGAGACCCAGTACTTC. The encoded protein is CSVEGDLGYQETQYF.

This clone appeared a few times. The chain recombines TRBV11-2 with TRBJ2-7; TRBD1 matches at 11 bases. Germline CDR1 is SGHAT and CDR2 is FQNNGV. V trimming: 2 bases; J trimming: 5 bases; junction bases outside the gene matches: 8. The CDR3 runs to 16 residues. The CDR3 DNA reads as TGTGCCAGCAGCTTATCTCGGACAGGGGGCTTCCACGAGCAGTACTTC. Encoded protein: CASSLSRTGGFHEQYF.